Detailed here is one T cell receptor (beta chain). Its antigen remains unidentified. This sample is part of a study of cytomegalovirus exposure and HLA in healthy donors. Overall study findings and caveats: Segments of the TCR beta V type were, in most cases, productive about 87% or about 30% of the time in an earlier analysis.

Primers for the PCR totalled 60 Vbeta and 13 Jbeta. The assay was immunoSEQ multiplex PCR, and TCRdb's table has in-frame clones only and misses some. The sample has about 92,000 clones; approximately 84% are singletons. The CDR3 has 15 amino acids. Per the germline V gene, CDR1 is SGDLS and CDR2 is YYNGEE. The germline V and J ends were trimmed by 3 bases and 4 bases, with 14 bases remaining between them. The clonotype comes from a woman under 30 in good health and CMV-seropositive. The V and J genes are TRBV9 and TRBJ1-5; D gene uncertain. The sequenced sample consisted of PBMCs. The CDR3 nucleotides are TGTGCCAGCAGCGGCGAGGGCTTAGGAAATCAGCCCCAGCATTTT. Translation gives CASSGEGLGNQPQHF.